This TCR beta chain was profiled in a study of beta chain features in type 1 diabetes. Germline values: CDR1 MDHEN, CDR2 SYDVKM. Trimming pared 4 bases from V and 4 bases from J, leaving 13 bases between. The CDR3 consists of 14 residues. Every bit of the isolated RNA underwent reverse transcription, so sequencing read expressed TCRB transcripts. Method: immunoSEQ multiplex PCR; TCRdb's copy keeps in-frame clones and lacks some. Among 680,000 or so clones listed, roughly 15% were seen once. The specimen sequenced was naive CD4+ T cells from blood. The TCR comes from a young man in good health. The gene calls are TRBV28 and TRBJ2-5, with D uncertain. The CDR3 loop is CASSSLTAAETQYF. The CDR3 bases are TGTGCCAGCAGTTCCCTTACGGCTGCAGAGACCCAGTACTTC.